The 14 T cell receptor beta chains below all came from one sample that was sequenced in a study of T cell clonotyping in hematopoietic cell transplantation. Time point denoted: recipient sample about 28 days before transplant, after cytoreduction. The method was immunoSEQ multiplex PCR; TCRdb's version includes in-frame clones alone and lacks a portion of them. The sample shows 20,000 to 25,000 clones, roughly 90% of them seen only once. Sample: peripheral blood mononuclear cells, taken before stem cell transplant. The source is a man between 18 and 35 years old with biphenotypic leukemia. Some clones in this sample may be carry-over from other donors' samples.

The V gene is TRBV5-6, the J gene TRBJ1-1; weak D call: TRBD1 (6 bases). The length of the CDR3 is 15 residues. In germline, CDR1 is SGHDT, CDR2 YYEEEE. V was shortened by 4 bases and J by 10 bases, with 23 bases between the two germline ends. The CDR3 bases are TGTGCCAGCAGCGTCCGACAGGCAGGTTCCACGGGAGCTTTCTTT. Its translation is CASSVRQAGSTGAFF.

Here the CDR3 reads CASTLTGVSGNTIYF. The CDR3 nucleotides are TGTGCCAGCACCTTAACAGGCGTCTCTGGAAACACCATATATTTT. The V gene is TRBV2, the J gene TRBJ1-3; TRBD1 is a possible D gene (5 bases). Germline V gene data show CDR1 as SNHLY and CDR2 as FYNNEI. Trimming pared 7 bases from V and 0 bases from J, leaving 13 bases between. The CDR3 extends over 15 amino acids.

The chain couples TRBV20-1 to TRBJ1-2; D unresolved. CDR3 length: 11 amino acids. Trimming stripped 6 bases from V and 6 bases from J, with 11 bases between. Germline-derived CDR1 and CDR2 are DFQATT and SNEGSKA (reference sequence). CDR3 bases: TGCAGTGCCCCTACCCGGGATGGCTACACCTTC. This gives the protein CSAPTRDGYTF.

This clone was recorded only once. The rearrangement joins TRBV2 to TRBJ1-4; D remains unclear. The CDR3 is 14 amino acids. V lost 5 bases to trimming and J lost 0 bases, with 7 bases between them. CDR1 is SNHLY, CDR2 FYNNEI, per germline. The CDR3 is CASSLVSTNEKLFF. CDR3 nucleotides: TGTGCCAGCAGTCTGGTCTCAACTAATGAAAAACTGTTTTTT. Variable domain in full (rest from reference TRBV2 and TRBJ1-4): EPEVTQTPSHQVTQMGQEVILRCVPISNHLYFYWYRQILGQKVEFLVSFYNNEISEKSEIFDDQFSVERPDGSNFTLKIRSTKLEDSAMYFCASSLVSTNEKLFFGSGTQLSVL.

The chain is built from TRBV29-1 and TRBJ1-4, with 7 nucleotides matching TRBD1. In germline, CDR1 is SQVTM, CDR2 ANQGSEA. J lost 10 bases, V lost 7 bases, and 9 bases had no gene match. CDR3 length: 12 amino acids. The CDR3 loop is CSARQGEGKLFF. CDR3 DNA: TGCAGCGCAAGACAGGGCGAGGGAAAACTGTTTTTT. Full variable domain (remainder filled in from reference TRBV29-1 and TRBJ1-4): SAVISQKPSRDICQRGTSLTIQCQVDSQVTMMFWYRQQPGQSLTLIATANQGSEATYESGFVIDKFPISRPNLTFSTLTVSNMSPEDSSIYLCSARQGEGKLFFGSGTQLSVL.

This clone was detected only once. CDR3 residues: CASSSTLGYEKLFF. The DNA of the CDR3 is TGTGCCAGCAGCTCTACCTTGGGGTATGAAAAACTGTTTTTT. The J gene is TRBJ1-4, the V gene TRBV7-9; D unclear. V lost 4 bases to trimming and J lost 6 bases, with 12 bases between them. The germline V gene has CDR1 SEHNR and CDR2 FQNEAQ (reference sequence). This CDR3 spans 14 amino acids. The full variable domain, rest sourced from reference TRBV7-9 and TRBJ1-4, is DTGVSQNPRHKITKRGQNVTFRCDPISEHNRLYWYRQTLGQGPEFLTYFQNEAQLEKSRLLSDRFSAERPKGSFSTLEIQRTEQGDSAMYLCASSSTLGYEKLFFGSGTQLSVL.

This chain connects TRBV4-1 to TRBJ1-5; a weak D match, TRBD1 (5 bases). V lost 4 bases to trimming and J lost 11 bases, with 18 bases between them. Germline V gene sequence: CDR1 MGHRA, CDR2 YSYEKL. The length of the CDR3 is 14 residues. CDR3 bases: TGCGCCAGCAGCCCTGACAGTGGTTCGTTGTCCCAGCATTTT. It codes for CASSPDSGSLSQHF.

This clone is judged medium-sized. The genes are TRBV5-5 and TRBJ1-1, with 7 bases matching TRBD1. V trimming: 1 base; J trimming: 2 bases; junction bases outside the gene matches: 2. Germline lookup yields CDR1 SGHKS and CDR2 YYEKEE (reference sequence). This CDR3 is built from 14 residues. The CDR3 loop is CASSLTGDNTEAFF. Here the CDR3 DNA reads TGTGCCAGCAGCTTGACAGGGGATAACACTGAAGCTTTCTTT.

This sequence joins TRBV7-6 and TRBJ1-2, with no clear D. Germline V CDR1 and CDR2: SGHVS, FNYEAQ. This CDR3 has 15 amino acids. The V end lost 5 bases, the J end lost 0 bases, and 13 bases lay between the germline ends. The CDR3 bases are TGTGCCAGCAGCATGAGGACGGGAGCTAACTATGGCTACACCTTC. Protein product: CASSMRTGANYGYTF.

The chain links TRBV6-5 to TRBJ2-5; D might be TRBD2 (5 bases). CDR3 size: 15 residues. V lost 2 bases to trimming and J lost 3 bases, with 13 bases between them. From germline, CDR1 is MNHEY and CDR2 SVGAGI. CDR3 DNA: TGTGCCAGCAGTTACGGGCGGGTCCGGGAAGAGACCCAGTACTTC. Translating gives CASSYGRVREETQYF.

The CDR3 DNA is TGCAGCGTTGTCACCGGGCCCACCTACGAGCAGTACTTC. Amino acid sequence: CSVVTGPTYEQYF. The chain couples TRBV29-1 to TRBJ2-7; D not certain. There are 13 residues in the CDR3. The V end lost 4 bases, the J end lost 2 bases, and 12 bases lay between the germline ends. Germline V gives CDR1 SQVTM, CDR2 ANQGSEA.

The chain links TRBV7-2 to TRBJ1-3; no reliable D call. The CDR3 is 14 amino acids. Germline CDR1 SGHTA, CDR2 FQGNSA. V was pared by 1 base and J by 0 bases, with 4 bases between. The CDR3: CASSLGSSGNTIYF. The CDR3 nucleotides are TGTGCCAGCAGCTTAGGGAGCTCTGGAAACACCATATATTTT.

The chain links TRBV25-1 to TRBJ2-1; 12 positions agree with TRBD2. The CDR3 is 16 residues long. The germline gives CDR1 MGHDK, CDR2 SYGVNS. J lost 5 bases, V lost 2 bases, and 4 bases had no gene match. The CDR3 DNA sequence: TGTGCCAGCAGTGAACGCCTAGCGGGGGGGAACAATGAGCAGTTCTTC. Its translation is CASSERLAGGNNEQFF.

The rearrangement joins TRBV6-5 to TRBJ2-2; D uncertain. Looked up from germline, CDR1 is MNHEY and CDR2 is SVGAGI. Trimming stripped 0 bases from V and 2 bases from J, with 1 base between. This CDR3 comprises 13 residues. The CDR3: CASSYSNTGELFF. The CDR3 bases are TGTGCCAGCAGTTACTCCAACACCGGGGAGCTGTTTTTT.